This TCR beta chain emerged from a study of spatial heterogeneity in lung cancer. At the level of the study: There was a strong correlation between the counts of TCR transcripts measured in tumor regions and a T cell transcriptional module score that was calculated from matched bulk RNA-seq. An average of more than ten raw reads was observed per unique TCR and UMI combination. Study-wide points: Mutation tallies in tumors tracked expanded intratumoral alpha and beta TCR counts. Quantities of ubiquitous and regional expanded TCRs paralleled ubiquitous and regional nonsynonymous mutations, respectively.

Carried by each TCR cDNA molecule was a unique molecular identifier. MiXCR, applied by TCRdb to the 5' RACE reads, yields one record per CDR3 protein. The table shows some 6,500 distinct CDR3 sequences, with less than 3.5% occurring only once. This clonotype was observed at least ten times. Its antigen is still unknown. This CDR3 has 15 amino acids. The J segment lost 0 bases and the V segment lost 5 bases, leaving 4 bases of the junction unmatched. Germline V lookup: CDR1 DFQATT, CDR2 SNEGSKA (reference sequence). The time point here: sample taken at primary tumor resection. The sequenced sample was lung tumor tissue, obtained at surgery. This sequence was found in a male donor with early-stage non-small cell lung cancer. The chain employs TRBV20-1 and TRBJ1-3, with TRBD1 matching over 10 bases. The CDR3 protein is CSAEDRGVSGNTIYF. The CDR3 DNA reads TGCAGTGCTGAGGACAGGGGGGTCTCTGGAAACACCATATATTTT.